This TCR beta chain was identified in a study of spatial heterogeneity in lung cancer (dated by TCRdb to between 2018 and 2021). Regarding the complete study: More beta-chain than alpha-chain transcripts were consistently detected, likely reflecting higher beta-chain transcript abundance. In the raw uncorrected reads, each unique combination of TCR and UMI appeared more than ten times on average. Nonsynonymous mutation counts, determined by whole-exome sequencing of tumor tissue, were related to features of the TCR repertoire. Both alpha and beta chains were TCR-sequenced in around 230 tumor regions, around 65 matched nontumor lung samples and roughly 50 PBMC samples obtained at surgery. TCR alpha and beta repertoires were quantitatively compared across multiple tumor regions, matched nontumor lung and blood in non-small cell lung cancer. Points the paper makes about the study in general: Ubiquitous expanded tumor TCRs were found in blood more often at tumor resection than at routine follow-up. Confirming at a functional level the hypothesis that regional TCRs recognize regional mutations was considered to require additional single-cell paired TCR alpha and beta sequencing.

The CDR3 holds 13 amino acids from the cysteine to the phenylalanine. Here the CDR3 DNA is all that survives: 39 bases in frame from base 1. The germline V gene (reference sequence) specifies DFQATT as CDR1 and SNEGSKA as CDR2. V and J lose 1 base and 4 bases, and a span of 8 bases separates them. Receptor libraries were prepared by 5' RACE. Instrument used: NextSeq 500. The TCR library protocol attached a unique molecular identifier to each TCR cDNA molecule to allow correction of PCR and sequencing errors. From the authors' description of their analysis: Decombinator tools were used for TCR identification, UMI-based error correction and CDR3 extraction. Expanded TCRs were defined as those above a frequency of 2 per 1,000, corresponding to the top 1% of the tumor frequency distribution. Renyi diversity was computed with the R vegan package after each repertoire had been subsampled 100 times to 5,000 TCRs. CDR3 similarity networks were built from amino acid triplet string-kernel similarity, connecting CDR3s with pairwise similarity above 0.82. TCRdb reprocessed the public reads (quality trimming at Q25 with fastp, clone calling with MiXCR) and kept in-frame beta chains. Each record represents a unique CDR3 protein, reported with the most common genes and DNA among its rows. None of the V and J calls come from the authors' own analysis; TCRdb made them. This sample has roughly 49,000 distinct CDR3 sequences in its table, and around 7% of those were observed once. The ten largest clones add up to approximately 2.9% of the sample.

The time point label of this sample denotes: sample taken at primary tumor resection. TCR sequencing used whole RNA extracted from tumor and nontumor lung tissue, or from cryopreserved PBMC samples, without cell sorting. The donors were some 70 patients from the lung TRACERx cohort who had early-stage, untreated non-small cell lung cancer. Only patients for whom sufficient RNA was available from at least two tumor regions were selected for TCR sequencing. This clonotype has more than one count but fewer than ten. This clone's antigen is unknown. The input lacks base qualities; no much larger clone sits a single base away.

The clonotype originates from a female donor with early-stage non-small cell lung cancer. The chain is made from TRBV20-1 and TRBJ1-5, and TRBD1 may be the D gene, going by 5 matching bases. The sequencing here drew on PBMCs, taken at surgery. The sequence in DNA is TGCAGTGCTAGAGGCCAGGGTAATCAGCCCCAGCATTTT. The encoded protein is CSARGQGNQPQHF.